This entry lists 8 T cell receptor beta chains sequenced from one sample in a study of OX40 agonist ivuxolimab in advanced cancers. Produced via immunoSEQ multiplex PCR; TCRdb's table is partial and in-frame only. Among 75,000 to 95,000 clones listed, around 90% were seen once. Material: CD4+ or CD8+ T cells sorted from blood, obtained in a trial of the OX40 agonist ivuxolimab. All receptors come from an adult with an advanced solid tumor such as melanoma, head and neck, liver or kidney cancer.

The chain is built from TRBV5-6 and TRBJ1-2; D unclear. V lost 0 bases and J lost 5, with 17 bases in between. The CDR3 runs 16 residues. Per the germline V gene, CDR1 is SGHDT and CDR2 is YYEEEE. Here the CDR3 DNA reads TGTGCCAGCAGCTTGGTTGGGATCGGCAGCAAGTATGGCTACACCTTC. Its protein is CASSLVGIGSKYGYTF.

This clone was observed once. The V and J genes are TRBV7-9 and TRBJ2-1; TRBD2 is a possible D gene (5 bases). The CDR3 runs 13 residues. Germline V gives CDR1 SEHNR, CDR2 FQNEAQ (reference sequence). V shed 1 base and J shed 6 bases, with 7 bases lying between them. CDR3 DNA: TGTGCCAGCAGCTTAGTCGGGGTCAATGAGCAGTTCTTC. It codes for CASSLVGVNEQFF.

The chain combines TRBV7-9 with TRBJ1-1, with TRBD1 identical over 7 bases. V gave up 5 bases and J gave up 0 bases; unmatched junction bases: 9. The CDR3 is 16 amino acids. Germline-derived CDR1 and CDR2 are SEHNR and FQNEAQ (reference sequence). The CDR3 sequence: CASSAPGQRLNTEAFF. The DNA of the CDR3 is TGTGCCAGCAGCGCCCCGGGACAGAGACTGAACACTGAAGCTTTCTTT.

The chain joins TRBV7-8 to TRBJ1-1, with D unresolved. Germline values: CDR1 SGHVS, CDR2 FQNEAQ. The CDR3 extends over 12 amino acids. V lost 6 bases to trimming and J lost 6 bases, with 11 bases between them. The CDR3 bases are TGTGCCAGCAGTCCTACAAGTGCTGAAGCTTTCTTT. Encoded protein: CASSPTSAEAFF.

This clone was recorded only once. The V and J genes are TRBV7-2 and TRBJ1-5; weak D call: TRBD1 (6 bases). From germline, CDR1 is SGHTA and CDR2 FQGNSA. V was pared by 5 bases and J by 1 base, with 15 bases between. There are 16 residues in the CDR3. This chain's CDR3 is CASSPRGGASNQPQHF. The CDR3 DNA follows: TGTGCCAGCAGCCCCCGGGGGGGGGCGAGCAATCAGCCCCAGCATTTT.

The chain has TRBV9 and TRBJ2-7; a weak D match, TRBD2 (5 bases). The germline V gene has CDR1 SGDLS and CDR2 YYNGEE. The CDR3 loop spans 11 amino acids. The CDR3 protein is CGSGIDYEQYF. As DNA, the CDR3 is TGTGGGTCCGGGATTGACTACGAGCAGTACTTC.

The J gene is TRBJ2-7, the V gene TRBV19; D not resolved. Germline lookup yields CDR1 LNHDA and CDR2 SQIVND (reference sequence). The CDR3 runs to 13 residues. The ends were cut back, 1 base at V and 6 bases at J, with 10 bases in the middle. CDR3 in amino acids: CASSIGQVSEQYF. CDR3 bases: TGTGCCAGTAGTATAGGCCAGGTCTCCGAGCAGTACTTC.

Remarks on this clone: At the DNA level, this CDR3 is encoded by other sequences in the same sample as well. The chain carries TRBV27 and TRBJ2-1, with D unclear. Germline-derived CDR1 and CDR2 are MNHEY and SMNVEV (reference sequence). This CDR3 has 12 amino acids. The V gene lost 2 bases and the J gene lost 6 bases, with 5 bases spanning the gap. CDR3 protein: CASSLIGNEQFF. DNA for the CDR3: TGTGCCAGCAGTTTAATCGGCAATGAGCAGTTCTTC.